The 15 T cell receptor beta chains in this list originate from one sample, sequenced in a study of T cell responses to AZD1222 COVID-19 vaccine. The repertoire was sequenced with immunoSEQ multiplex PCR; TCRdb's copy has only in-frame clones and lacks some. Found here are some 150,000 clones, over 90% of them singletons; the top ten hold 4.5% to 5.5%. Sequencing used peripheral blood, obtained on day 0 of AZD1222 vaccination. These receptors all come from an adult in good health.

This clone was observed a single time. The chain recombines TRBV6-1 with TRBJ1-1, with TRBD1 as a possible D gene (5 bases). This CDR3 is 12 amino acids long. Germline CDR1 is MNHNS and CDR2 is SASEGT. V lost 3 bases to trimming and J lost 12 bases, with 14 bases between them. The CDR3 region has the DNA TGTGCCAGCAGTGACAGGGTCAGGGATTCTTTCTTT. This encodes CASSDRVRDSFF.

The genes are TRBV5-1 and TRBJ2-7; maybe TRBD2 (5 bases). The germline CDR1 and CDR2 sequences are SGHRS and YFSETQ. V dropped 0 bases and J dropped 3 bases, with 13 bases sitting between them. This CDR3 is built from 15 residues. The CDR3 loop is CASSLALDSYYEQYF. CDR3 sequence (DNA): TGCGCCAGCAGCTTGGCCTTGGACTCCTACTACGAGCAGTACTTC. Full variable domain (outside the CDR3, taken from reference TRBV5-1 and TRBJ2-7): KAGVTQTPRYLIKTRGQQVTLSCSPISGHRSVSWYQQTPGQGLQFLFEYFSETQRNKGNFPGRFSGRQFSNSRSEMNVSTLELGDSALYLCASSLALDSYYEQYFGPGTRLTVT.

The chain links TRBV21-1 to TRBJ1-6. TRBV21-1 is described as a pseudogene. The CDR3 spans 18 residues. CDR3 in DNA: TGTGCCAGCATCTCCCCAACCTACCGGAACCGCTATAATTCACCCCTCCACTTT. The encoded protein is CASISPTYRNRYNSPLHF.

The chain employs TRBV19 and TRBJ2-1; TRBD2 agrees at 7 bases. CDR1 LNHDA and CDR2 SQIVND come from the germline V gene (reference sequence). The CDR3 runs to 14 residues. V gave up 0 bases and J gave up 7 bases; unmatched junction bases: 3. The CDR3 region is CASSIDLGGNEQFF. In DNA form, the CDR3 reads TGTGCCAGTAGTATAGATCTGGGGGGGAATGAGCAGTTCTTC. Based on the CDR3 plus reference TRBV19 and TRBJ2-1, the full variable domain is DGGITQSPKYLFRKEGQNVTLSCEQNLNHDAMYWYRQDPGQGLRLIYYSQIVNDFQKGDIAEGYSVSREKKESFPLTVTSAQKNPTAFYLCASSIDLGGNEQFFGPGTRLTVL.

The chain carries TRBV19 and TRBJ2-6; 8 bases are a match to TRBD1. V was pared by 9 bases and J by 3 bases, with 16 bases of the junction left unmatched. CDR1 is LNHDA, CDR2 SQIVND, per germline (reference sequence). The CDR3 loop spans 18 amino acids. This CDR3 reads CASQLIQGVEDGANVLTF. CDR3 nucleotides: TGTGCCAGCCAGCTCATACAGGGGGTAGAAGATGGGGCCAACGTCCTGACTTTC.

V gene TRBV6-5 combines with J gene TRBJ1-4; the D gene is possibly TRBD1 (5 bases). The V end was cut by 2 bases, the J end by 8 bases, with 9 bases between. CDR3 size: 13 residues. Per germline, CDR1 MNHEY and CDR2 SVGAGI. This chain's CDR3 is CASSYAGGEKLFF. CDR3 DNA sequence: TGTGCCAGCAGTTACGCGGGGGGAGAAAAACTGTTTTTT.

This clone was detected once. DNA for the CDR3: TGCGCCAGCAGTGTACAAGCTAGCACAGATACGCAGTATTTT. Translation: CASSVQASTDTQYF. The rearrangement links TRBV10-2 to TRBJ2-3; no clear D. V shed 4 bases and J shed 0 bases, with 8 bases lying between them. The CDR3 covers 14 residues. Per the germline V gene, CDR1 is WSHSY and CDR2 is SAAADI.

Written as DNA, the CDR3 is TGTGCCAGCAGCTTAACTAGCGGGAGAGAAAGGGAGCAGTTCTTC. As protein: CASSLTSGREREQFF. This chain links TRBV7-2 with TRBJ2-1; 11 bases map to TRBD2. Unmatched junction bases numbered 7, after V lost 2 bases and J lost 10 bases. This CDR3 is 15 amino acids long. Germline assignment: CDR1 SGHTA and CDR2 FQGNSA.

This chain connects TRBV9 to TRBJ2-1, with 10 bases that match TRBD2. Per germline, CDR1 SGDLS and CDR2 YYNGEE. The CDR3 is 16 amino acids. V was pared by 0 bases and J by 5 bases, with 5 bases of the junction left unmatched. As DNA, the CDR3 is TGTGCCAGCAGCGTAGCGGGCCTAGCGGGAGACAATGAGCAGTTCTTC. Translated, it gives CASSVAGLAGDNEQFF.

The rearrangement links TRBV5-4 to TRBJ1-2; 9 bases line up with TRBD1. This CDR3 region has 14 residues. V lost 0 bases and J lost 6; bases outside the gene matches: 3. Germline CDR1 and CDR2: SGHNT and YYREEE (reference sequence). The CDR3 loop reads CASSLETGGDGYTF. The CDR3 DNA reads TGTGCCAGCAGCTTGGAAACAGGGGGCGATGGCTACACCTTC.

The V gene is TRBV18, the J gene TRBJ1-2, with a possible D match to TRBD1 (6 bases). The V gene's germline CDR1 is KGHSH and CDR2 LQKENI. The CDR3 spans 13 residues. V was clipped by 2 bases and J by 4 bases, with 8 bases between them. The CDR3 reads CASSPDRLYGYTF. The CDR3, as DNA: TGTGCCAGCTCACCAGACAGGCTCTATGGCTACACCTTC.

The chain employs TRBV19 and TRBJ2-4; a possible D gene is TRBD2 (6 bases). The CDR3 contains 14 residues. Germline CDR1 and CDR2: LNHDA and SQIVND (reference sequence). Trimming removed 1 base at V and 3 bases at J, with 7 bases between. CDR3 loop: CASSIAGVKNIQYF. As DNA, the CDR3 is TGTGCCAGTAGTATAGCGGGAGTCAAAAACATTCAGTACTTC.

The rearrangement joins TRBV7-8 to TRBJ2-7; D not certain. The germline V gene encodes CDR1 SGHVS and CDR2 FQNEAQ. Trimming took off 1 base at V and 0 bases at J, with 13 bases between the two ends. CDR3 length: 16 amino acids. In DNA form, the CDR3 reads TGTGCCAGCAGCTTAGACGGCGGTTTGAGCTCCTACGAGCAGTACTTC. Amino acid sequence: CASSLDGGLSSYEQYF.

V gene TRBV5-1 combines with J gene TRBJ2-7; D gene uncertain. CDR3 length equals 13 residues. From germline, CDR1 is SGHRS and CDR2 YFSETQ. Trimming took 2 bases from V and 5 from J, leaving 11 bases between them. The DNA of the CDR3 is TGCGCCAGCAGCTTCAACAGATTCGACGAGCAGTACTTC. Amino acids: CASSFNRFDEQYF.

The rearrangement links TRBV7-8 to TRBJ1-4, with TRBD1 matching 7 bases. The CDR3 consists of 19 residues. In germline, CDR1 is SGHVS, CDR2 FQNEAQ. V lost 1 base to trimming and J lost 6 bases; unmatched junction nucleotides: 17. The chain's CDR3 is CASSLGSGGQGGVDEKLFF. DNA of the CDR3: TGTGCCAGCAGCTTAGGGAGTGGTGGGCAGGGGGGTGTTGATGAAAAACTGTTTTTT. Looking up the rest from reference TRBV7-8 and TRBJ1-4 gives the full variable domain: GAGVSQSPRYKVAKRGQDVALRCDPISGHVSLFWYQQALGQGPEFLTYFQNEAQLDKSGLPSDRFFAERPEGSVSTLKIQRTQQEDSAVYLCASSLGSGGQGGVDEKLFFGSGTQLSVL.